This T cell receptor beta chain was recorded in a study of T cells in Graves' hyperthyroidism and ophthalmopathy (dated by TCRdb to between 2017 and 2020). Regarding the complete study: Peripheral blood was sampled at the time of initial diagnosis, prior to any treatment. A discovery cohort of about a hundred patients, fewer than 50 with Graves' ophthalmopathy and 57 with stable Graves' hyperthyroidism, was used to find distinguishing TCR V-J signatures. Once sampling was done, hyperthyroidism patients were given methimazole at a starting dose of 30 mg daily, whereas ophthalmopathy patients were given high-dose intravenous methylprednisolone. Prospective prediction of ophthalmopathy was tested in an independent validation cohort of fewer than 20 hyperthyroidism patients and 17 patients who later progressed to ophthalmopathy. The 95 to 100 discovery patients were randomly divided into training and test sets at a 7:3 ratio. In more than 5 Graves' hyperthyroidism patients, the study also compared T-cell repertoires from thyroid tissue with T-cell repertoires from blood. According to the paper, TCR Vbeta CDR3 sequencing was carried out on about 140 peripheral blood samples, which came from 40 to 45 ophthalmopathy, around 75 hyperthyroidism and around 17 progressor patients. The paper as a whole reports these results and caveats: Sample size was not statistically predetermined, and investigators were not blinded to group allocation. A 13 V-J signature model separated ophthalmopathy from stable hyperthyroidism, with approximately 86% sensitivity and about 81% specificity in cross-validation and 80%/75% in testing. In validation, the model predicted progression to ophthalmopathy with approximately 70% sensitivity and about 73% specificity, a median of roughly seven months before onset. Most expanded thyroid clonotypes (frequency above 0.001) were also found in blood, which suggests that blood repertoires may mirror thyroid immune responses.

Stable Graves' hyperthyroidism was defined as the absence of progression to ophthalmopathy over 18 months of follow-up. Hyperthyroidism patients were aged 18 to 65 years and newly diagnosed, with disease duration of less than 2 months. The study excluded patients with uncontrolled infections, other autoimmune diseases, pregnancy or lactation. Diagnoses were established on the basis of clinical symptoms, serum thyroxine and TRAb, thyroid ultrasound, and orbital computed tomography. PBMCs were separated from roughly 10 ml of fresh peripheral blood using Ficoll-Paque density gradient centrifugation. Total RNA was extracted with Trizol reagent, and quality was checked on an Agilent 2100 Bioanalyzer. The TCR beta CDR3 regions were amplified from RNA transcripts. The first round of RT-PCR for the TCR CDR3 was performed with the HTBI primer set and the Qiagen OneStep RT-PCR kit. A second multiplex PCR round built the libraries, followed by size selection and purification. Sequencing of the libraries was done on an Illumina HiSeq2000 using paired-end 100 bp reads. As for the authors' bioinformatics: SOAPnuke was used to process the raw data, with reads discarded if the reads contained adapters or uncalled bases, had a mean Phred below 15, or lacked an exact constant-primer or identifier match. COPE v1.2.5 was used to merge high-quality paired reads, and clonotypes were defined as unique nucleotide sequences. MiTCR v1.1 was used to align clonotypes to the IMGT TRBV, TRBD and TRBJ reference segments. Analysis was restricted to V-J combinations with a frequency above 0.0001, which covered just over 98% of repertoires. The TCS score was defined as F50 (clonal expansion) divided by E x V (chaos), with BLOSUM62-based TCRdist calculated between CDR3 peptides within each V-J. Welch's t-statistics and random forest reduced 514 V-J features to under 15, which were used in a naive Bayes classifier (R e1071). TCRdb applied fastp at Q25 and MiXCR to the public reads, then kept only in-frame beta chains. For every CDR3 protein sequence, its rows merge into one entry that carries the most common genes and DNA. TCRdb's processing, not the study's, gives the V and J calls here. The sample includes 300,000 to 450,000 distinct CDR3 sequences, with approximately 15% observed a single time. 9.5% to 12% of the sample goes to the ten largest clones.

From the cysteine through the phenylalanine, the CDR3 covers 16 amino acids. Just CDR3 DNA is preserved here, 48 bases in frame from base 1. Via the germline V gene, CDR1 is MNHNS and CDR2 SASEGT. The junction carries 14 bases between V and J, which are trimmed by 0 bases and 6 bases respectively. This clonotype was seen a single time. No cognate antigen has been identified for it. One base away there is no much larger clone; base qualities are not given. One read offers little support. Sequenced material: blood. In this chain, TRBV6-1 is recombined with TRBJ1-4, with the identity of the D gene unclear. The origin of this receptor is a woman aged 55-70 years with Graves' hyperthyroidism. The nucleotides are TGTGCCAGCAGTGAAGCGCTTGGACCTTGGGATGAAAAACTGTTTTTT. The resulting protein is CASSEALGPWDEKLFF.